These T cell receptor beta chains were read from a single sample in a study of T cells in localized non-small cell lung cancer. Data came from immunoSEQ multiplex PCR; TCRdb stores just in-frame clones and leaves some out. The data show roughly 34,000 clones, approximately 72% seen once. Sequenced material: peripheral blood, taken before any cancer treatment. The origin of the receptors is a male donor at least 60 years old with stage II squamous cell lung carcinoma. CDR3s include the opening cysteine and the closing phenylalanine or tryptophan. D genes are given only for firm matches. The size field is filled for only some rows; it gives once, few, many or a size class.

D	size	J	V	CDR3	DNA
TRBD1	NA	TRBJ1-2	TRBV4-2	CASSPTDRAVNYGYTF	TGTGCCAGCAGCCCAACGGACAGGGCGGTAAACTATGGCTACACCTTC
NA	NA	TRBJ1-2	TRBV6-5	CASSYKGGARGYTF	TGTGCCAGCAGTTACAAAGGGGGAGCTCGGGGCTACACCTTC
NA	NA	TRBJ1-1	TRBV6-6	CASRPQGFPEAFF	TGTGCCAGCAGGCCCCAGGGGTTCCCTGAAGCTTTCTTT
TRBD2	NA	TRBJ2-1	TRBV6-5	CASSELAGNEQFF	TGTGCCAGCAGTGAACTAGCGGGGAATGAGCAGTTCTTC
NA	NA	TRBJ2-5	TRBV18	CASSRTVQGETQYF	TGTGCCAGCTCACGGACAGTCCAAGGAGAGACCCAGTACTTC
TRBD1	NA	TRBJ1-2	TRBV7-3	CASSLGRTGSYGYTF	TGTGCCAGCAGCTTAGGGAGGACAGGGAGCTATGGCTACACCTTC
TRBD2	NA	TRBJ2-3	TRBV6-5	CASSPSGVADTQYF	TGTGCCAGCAGCCCGAGCGGGGTGGCAGATACGCAGTATTTT
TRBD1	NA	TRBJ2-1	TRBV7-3	CASSFTTTGQGIRLFF	TGTGCCAGCAGCTTTACTACCACGGGACAGGGGATCCGGCTGTTCTTC
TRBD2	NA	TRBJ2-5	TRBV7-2	CASSLISGSPQETQYF	TGTGCCAGCAGCTTAATTAGCGGGAGTCCCCAGGAGACCCAGTACTTC
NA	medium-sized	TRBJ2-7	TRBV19	CASSMKGYIGMDEQYF	TGTGCCAGTAGTATGAAAGGGTACATCGGAATGGACGAGCAGTACTTC
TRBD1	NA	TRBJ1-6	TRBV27	CASSYRAGGDNSPLHF	TGTGCCAGCAGTTATCGGGCAGGGGGCGATAATTCACCCCTCCACTTT
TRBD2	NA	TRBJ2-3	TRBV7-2	CASSPLAAFTDTQYF	TGTGCCAGCAGTCCCCTAGCGGCTTTCACAGATACGCAGTATTTT
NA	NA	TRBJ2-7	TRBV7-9	CASSLGDSTEQYF	TGTGCCAGCAGCTTAGGGGACTCGACCGAGCAGTACTTC
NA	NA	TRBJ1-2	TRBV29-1	CSVGSGLNYGYTF	TGCAGCGTTGGCAGCGGCCTTAACTATGGCTACACCTTC